This T cell receptor beta chain originates from a study of vaccination and CD4 T cells after COVID-19. In the case of this clonotype: No antigen is known for it.

The Oncomine TCR Beta short-read assay was what sequenced the DNA obtained from cultured CD4+ T cells. Each CDR3 protein gets one entry after TCRdb re-called the PCR reads with MiXCR. This table holds some 15,000 distinct CDR3 sequences, approximately 62% found once. Indicated treatment: roughly 11-day PBMC culture with coronavirus spike peptide pools or control peptides (ViraFEST assay). The V end lost 8 bases, the J end lost 4 bases, and 14 bases lay between the germline ends. Per germline, CDR1 MGHDK and CDR2 SYGVNS. The CDR3 totals 13 residues. The source is a human donor who had recovered from COVID-19. V gene TRBV25-1 combines with J gene TRBJ1-2; perhaps TRBD1 as D (5 bases). Material: CD4+ T cells from blood, cultured in vitro. Here the CDR3 reads CASRQGGGYGYTF. The CDR3 DNA reads as TGTGCCAGCCGCCAGGGAGGAGGCTATGGCTACACCTTC.